This T cell receptor (beta chain) is from a study of blood T cells in healthy people across ages. Together with a sample-barcoded 5' primer, a J-beta primer mix was included in a second PCR lasting roughly 6 to 12 cycles. A template-switch adaptor that had 12 random nucleotides put a tag on each cDNA molecule. One entry per CDR3 protein results from TCRdb running MiXCR on the 5' RACE reads. This sample has roughly 500,000 distinct CDR3 sequences, with 25% to 30% found just once. This clonotype was found a few times. The antigen remains undetermined. Samples each had at least 6 micrograms of total RNA extracted. This CDR3 has 18 residues. Findings and caveats of the study: With donor CMV status unknown, expanded clonotype changes were possibly confounded.

The TCR was taken from a woman aged 70-85 years in good health. Sequencing was performed on blood. V and J are TRBV21-1 and TRBJ1-3; no DNA check was done on the table's D call, TRBD1. TRBV21-1 corresponds to a pseudogene. CDR3 region: CASRGTGFLLSSGNTIYF. For the CDR3, the DNA is TGTGCCAGCAGGGGAACAGGATTCCTCTTAAGCTCTGGAAACACCATATATTTT.